A selection of T cell receptor beta chains follows, all from one sample in a study of beta chain features in type 1 diabetes. Libraries were prepared by immunoSEQ multiplex PCR; TCRdb keeps only in-frame clonotypes and omits some of them. The sample shows thousands of clones, roughly 79% of them seen only once. The sample consisted of Tregs from blood. The receptors were gathered from a man aged 18-30 years in good health. The CDR3 runs from the conserved cysteine through the conserved F or W. The D gene is left open where the match is weak. Clone size is stated in some rows and not others, as once, few, many or a class when expanded.

TRBJ1-4 | TRBV6-1 | NA | NA | TGTGCCAGCAGGCGGGGAATGGAGGAAAAACTGTTTTTT | CASRRGMEEKLFF
TRBJ2-1 | TRBV7-3 | NA | NA | TGTGCCAGCAGCTCCACAGGGAATGGTGAGCAGTTCTTC | CASSSTGNGEQFF
TRBJ2-3 | TRBV2 | NA | NA | TGTGCCAGCAGTGATGCGGGGACCCGGATCACAGATACGCAGTATTTT | CASSDAGTRITDTQYF
TRBJ2-5 | TRBV29-1 | NA | NA | TGCAGCGTTAGGTTGGAGGCCCGAGAGACCCAGTACTTC | CSVRLEARETQYF
TRBJ1-3 | TRBV14 | NA | few | TGTGCCAGCAGGCTTAGGGGATCACCTGGAAACACCATATATTTT | CASRLRGSPGNTIYF
TRBJ2-5 | TRBV18 | TRBD1 | NA | TGTGCCAGCTCATCAACAGGGGAAGAGACCCAGTACTTC | CASSSTGEETQYF
TRBJ2-5 | TRBV7-2 | TRBD2 | NA | TGTGCCAGCAGCTTAATAGCGGGGCAAGAGACCCAGTACTTC | CASSLIAGQETQYF
TRBJ2-5 | TRBV5-1 | NA | NA | TGCGCCAGCAGCGTCGGGGGTACACAAGAGACCCAGTACTTC | CASSVGGTQETQYF
TRBJ2-4 | TRBV28 | NA | once | TGTGCCAGCAGTTCGGGACACCAAAACATTCAGTACTTC | CASSSGHQNIQYF
TRBJ1-2 | TRBV7-8 | NA | NA | TGTGCCAGCAGCTTACGGAGAGAGGGGGTTATGGACTATGGCTACACCTTC | CASSLRREGVMDYGYTF
TRBJ2-6 | TRBV7-9 | NA | NA | TGTGCCAGCCCGGACTTAGCCAACGTCCTGACTTTC | CASPDLANVLTF
TRBJ2-3 | TRBV5-1 | TRBD2 | once | TGCGCCAGCAGCTTGGCGGGGGGAATATTCGCAGATACGCAGTATTTT | CASSLAGGIFADTQYF
TRBJ1-1 | TRBV29-1 | TRBD1 | once | TGCAGCGTGGGGACAGGGAGGACTGAAGCTTTCTTT | CSVGTGRTEAFF
TRBJ2-6 | TRBV19 | NA | NA | TGTGCCAGTAGTCCCGGAGAGGGTACGTCTGGGGCCAACGTCCTGACTTTC | CASSPGEGTSGANVLTF
TRBJ2-4 | TRBV30 | NA | NA | TGTGCCTGGCAGGGGTTAGCCAAAAACATTCAGTACTTC | CAWQGLAKNIQYF
TRBJ2-3 | TRBV5-8 | NA | NA | TGTGCCAGCAGCTTGTTTGCGGGGGCGGAAGATACGCAGTATTTT | CASSLFAGAEDTQYF
TRBJ1-5 | TRBV25-1 | TRBD1 | NA | TGTGCCAGCCAGGGGGGCCTTGGCAATCAGCCCCAGCATTTT | CASQGGLGNQPQHF
TRBJ2-7 | TRBV7-2 | NA | NA | TGTGCCAGCAGCCCGGAACGAGCCGACTACGAGCAGTACTTC | CASSPERADYEQYF
TRBJ2-3 | TRBV19 | TRBD2 | NA | TGTGCCAGTAAGCCTAGCGGGGGAGATACGCAGTATTTT | CASKPSGGDTQYF
TRBJ2-7 | TRBV7-2 | TRBD1 | NA | TGTGCCAGCAGTATGGCGGGACAGGGTCACGAGCAGTACTTC | CASSMAGQGHEQYF
TRBJ1-1 | TRBV2 | NA | NA | TGTGCCAGCAGTGATAATGAGAGGAACACTGAAGCTTTCTTT | CASSDNERNTEAFF
TRBJ2-2 | TRBV6-1 | NA | NA | TGTGCCAGCCACGAGGGAGCGGCGAACACCGGGGAGCTGTTTTTT | CASHEGAANTGELFF
TRBJ2-5 | TRBV5-4 | TRBD2 | NA | TGTGCCAGCAGCCAGGGACTAGCCCAAGAGACCCAGTACTTC | CASSQGLAQETQYF
TRBJ2-1 | TRBV27 | TRBD2 | once | TGTGCCAGCAGTTTAGGAGAGCGGGGTGACAATGAGCAGTTCTTC | CASSLGERGDNEQFF
TRBJ2-1 | TRBV7-2 | TRBD1 | NA | TGTGCCAGCAGCTCCCAAGGAGCCGGGACAGGGGGGGATGAGCAGTTCTTC | CASSSQGAGTGGDEQFF
TRBJ2-7 | TRBV30 | NA | few | TGTGCCTGGAGTGTCGGGACACCAACCCCCTACGAGCAGTACTTC | CAWSVGTPTPYEQYF
TRBJ2-1 | TRBV14 | TRBD1 | NA | TGTGCCAGCAGCCAGCGTCCAGGACAGGGTTCGACGGAGCAGTTCTTC | CASSQRPGQGSTEQFF